The 14 T cell receptor beta chains below were found in one sample sequenced in a study of shared clonotypes between healthy human individuals (TCRdb year 2020). CD8 naive samples consisted of CD45RO-negative cells that were positively selected for CCR7, yielding a CD45RA+CCR7+ population without TemRA cells. The method was the immunoSEQ multiplex PCR assay. Held by TCRdb, this immuneACCESS table contains in-frame sequences only and omits some clones. Under half of the omission traces to an unresolved V gene where checked; the cause of the rest is unknown. The sample table contains around 650,000 clones; only one count was recorded for around 96% of them. About 0.12% of the sample comes from the top ten. The specimen was naive CD8+ T cells sorted from blood. The intended sense of this specimen's cell subset or site label: CD45RA+CCR7+. The source of these receptors is a woman in her 30s in good health.

The chain recombines TRBV14 with TRBJ1-3; weak D call: TRBD1 (6 bases). The CDR3 runs 15 residues. Trimming removed 1 base from V and 2 bases from J, with 9 bases in between. Germline CDR1 SGHDN, CDR2 FVKESK. This CDR3 reads CASSQGAGAGNTIYF. In nucleotides, the CDR3 is TGTGCCAGCAGCCAAGGTGCAGGGGCTGGAAACACCATATATTTT.

V is TRBV19 and J is TRBJ2-1, with 14 bases that match TRBD2. In germline, CDR1 is LNHDA, CDR2 SQIVND (reference sequence). V shed 10 bases, J shed 13 bases, and the junction held 12 bases outside the gene matches. The CDR3 covers 14 residues. CDR3 in DNA: TGTGCCACCAGTATCTGGGGACTAGCGGGAGCTCAGTTCTTC. Translated, it gives CATSIWGLAGAQFF.

V is TRBV5-1 and J is TRBJ2-2; a weak D match, TRBD1 (6 bases). The CDR3 loop spans 15 amino acids. The V end was cut by 4 bases, the J end by 7 bases, with 17 bases between. Germline V CDR1 and CDR2: SGHRS, YFSETQ. The CDR3 nucleotides read TGCGCCAGCAGCGTACAGGGAACCGACATCGGGGAGCTGTTTTTT. It encodes CASSVQGTDIGELFF.

This chain links TRBV29-1 with TRBJ2-7, with TRBD2 matching 9 bases. The V gene end was trimmed by 7 bases and the J gene end by 6 bases; junction bases not matched to a gene: 13. The CDR3 is 14 amino acids. Germline loops: CDR1 SQVTM, CDR2 ANQGSEA. In DNA, the CDR3 is TGCAGCGCCCTTGCCGTACCTAGCGGGACCGAGCAGTACTTC. Its protein product is CSALAVPSGTEQYF.

The rearrangement links TRBV30 to TRBJ2-2; D gene unclear. This CDR3 is built from 11 residues. Germline CDR1 is GTSNPN and CDR2 is SVGIG (reference sequence). Deletions cut 7 bases from V and 2 bases from J, with 5 bases between. The CDR3 protein is CASSNTGELFF. The CDR3 nucleotides are TGTGCCTCCTCCAACACCGGGGAGCTGTTTTTT.

This chain connects TRBV28 to TRBJ1-1; D call uncertain. The CDR3 sequence is 13 residues long. V lost 6 bases, J lost 0 bases, and 8 bases lay in between. Germline V gives CDR1 MDHEN, CDR2 SYDVKM. This CDR3 reads CASSPAMNTEAFF. The CDR3 DNA follows: TGTGCCAGCAGCCCAGCCATGAACACTGAAGCTTTCTTT.

The rearrangement links TRBV7-2 to TRBJ1-4, with TRBD1 as a possible D gene (6 bases). Trimming took off 7 bases at V and 5 bases at J, with 14 bases between the two ends. The germline V gene encodes CDR1 SGHTA and CDR2 FQGNSA. The CDR3 consists of 14 residues. The CDR3 is CASTHGGRNEKLFF. The DNA of the CDR3 is TGTGCCAGCACCCACGGGGGGCGCAATGAAAAACTGTTTTTT.

V gene TRBV27 combines with J gene TRBJ1-5; D is uncertain. V was trimmed by 5 bases and J by 6 bases, leaving 8 bases between them. CDR1 MNHEY and CDR2 SMNVEV come from the germline V gene (reference sequence). The length of the CDR3 is 12 residues. The CDR3 is CASSPQVQPQHF. CDR3 nucleotides: TGTGCCAGCAGTCCTCAAGTTCAGCCCCAGCATTTT.

Only a few counts were recorded for this clone. The genes are TRBV4-2 and TRBJ2-7; no clear D. Germline lookup yields CDR1 LGHNA and CDR2 YNFKEQ. Trimming shortened V by 5 bases and J by 0 bases, and 2 bases separated the two germline ends. The CDR3 consists of 11 residues. This CDR3 reads CASSDSYEQYF. CDR3 DNA sequence: TGTGCCAGCAGCGACTCCTACGAGCAGTACTTC.

The gene calls are TRBV27 and TRBJ1-2; TRBD1 matches at 10 bases. CDR3 length equals 14 residues. The germline V gene has CDR1 MNHEY and CDR2 SMNVEV (reference sequence). V shed 8 bases, J shed 4 bases, and the junction held 7 bases outside the gene matches. CDR3 sequence: CASRQGAGGYGYTF. In nucleotides, the CDR3 is TGTGCCAGCCGACAGGGGGCGGGTGGCTATGGCTACACCTTC.

The chain carries TRBV25-1 and TRBJ1-5; D gene unclear. This CDR3 is 14 amino acids long. CDR1 is MGHDK, CDR2 SYGVNS, per germline. Between the trimmed V and J ends, which lost 5 bases and 3 bases, there was a span of 11 bases. In DNA, the CDR3 is TGTGCCAGCAGTACCCAAGGCCTCAATCAGCCCCAGCATTTT. Residues: CASSTQGLNQPQHF.

This clone has a single count. The germline gene is not matched at one end of the junction; a read error may be the cause. This chain connects TRBV15 to TRBJ2-6; the match to TRBD1 covers 8 bases. Germline V gives CDR1 LNHNV, CDR2 YYDKDF (reference sequence). This CDR3 is built from 18 residues. This CDR3 is CATSRDRGALAGANVLTF. CDR3 DNA: TGTGCCACCAGCCGAGACAGGGGCGCTCTGGCTGGGGCCAACGTCCTGACTTTC.

This rearrangement joins TRBV11-2 to TRBJ1-3; D is uncertain. This CDR3 is 13 amino acids long. Germline CDR1 SGHAT, CDR2 FQNNGV. V lost 1 base, J lost 4 bases, and 5 bases lay in between. CDR3 DNA sequence: TGTGCCAGCAGCTTAGCTCGGGGAAACACCATATATTTT. This translates into CASSLARGNTIYF.

The V gene is TRBV28, the J gene TRBJ1-1; D gene unclear. Germline CDR1 reads MDHEN; CDR2 reads SYDVKM. The CDR3 extends over 12 amino acids. V was clipped by 4 bases and J by 3 bases, with 6 bases between them. As DNA, the CDR3 is TGTGCCAGCAGTTGGGGTGACACTGAAGCTTTCTTT. It specifies CASSWGDTEAFF.